Sequencing of this TCR beta chain was carried out in a study of T cell responses to AZD1222 COVID-19 vaccine (dated by TCRdb to 2020 to 2023). In the study overall: AZD1222 recipients with second doses at about 4 weeks or about 12 weeks were pooled, because spike-specific TCR depth and breadth did not differ between schedules. TCR sequencing was performed for roughly 250 trial participants, of whom about 210 were given two doses of AZD1222 and around 25 were given two doses of MenACWY control vaccine. Enrollment into the trials was organized by age into subgroups of 18-55, 56-69 and 70-plus years, and those subgroups contained roughly 160, 29 and 62 TCR-sequenced participants, respectively. The full study reports these points: Most participants were white British and females outnumbered males, and the authors suggested that clonal diversity may have been underestimated. Conclusions about previously exposed vaccinees are limited, since just five to seven AZD1222 recipients were seropositive for SARS-CoV-2 at baseline. In the small 56-69-year group, the increase in depth fell short of significance, most likely because of low power. A significant rise in spike-specific TCR breadth and depth was observed after two AZD1222 doses relative to day 0 and relative to MenACWY recipients. Reportedly, almost half of the unique spike-specific TCRs recognized epitopes lying outside the regions that are mutated in the B.1.351 and B.1.1.7 variants. Vaccine-associated CD4 TCRs spanned the whole spike protein, with dominant responses in regions 160-218 and 743-854. Because no samples from the day 14 peak response were available, repertoires could be characterized only after the peak T cell response.

CDR1 and CDR2, per the germline V gene (reference sequence), are GTSNPN and SVGIG. The CDR3 spans 14 residues, from the cysteine through the phenylalanine. The read is trimmed to its CDR3 DNA, 42 bases read in frame from base 1. The junction shows trimming of 0 bases on V and 5 bases on J, plus 13 bases between the germline ends. This sample's time point label indicates: baseline before first vaccination. Samples from vaccinated people were obtained from the UK trials COV001 and COV002, which included a single-blind randomized controlled phase 2/3 trial of AZD1222 (ChAdOx1 nCoV-19) in healthy adults. For TCRbeta chain sequencing, PBMC samples from trial participants were taken at day 0 and at day 28 after the second dose. The CDR3 regions of human TCRbeta chains were analyzed by immunosequencing. Concerning the study's data processing: TCRs in the repertoires were compared against a reference library of SARS-CoV-2-specific TCRs that had been generated with the MIRA antigen-specificity platform. Breadth was defined as the fraction of unique TCRs that were SARS-CoV-2-associated. Depth was defined as the fraction of total T cells that were SARS-CoV-2-associated. Using the MIRA data, every spike-specific TCR was mapped to the spike region that the TCR reacted to and assigned to either a CD4 or a CD8 class. Log10-transformed breadth and depth values were compared by one-way ANOVA with Sidak's multiple comparisons tests. Imported from immuneACCESS, the table was reduced by TCRdb to in-frame sequences with V and J called. These copies leave out some clones; in studies compared against another copy, an unresolved V gene accounts for under half, and the cause of the remainder is not known. V and J calls plus clone size are reproduced from that table; the DNA served to infer D and trimming. Within this sample are about 110,000 clones, with about nine tenths of them counted one time only. Clones ranked in the top ten supply approximately 5% of the sample.

As to this clone: Its target antigen remains unknown. Per-nucleotide qualities are absent, and no much larger clonotype sits a single base away.

The sequencing used peripheral blood, collected on day 0 of AZD1222 vaccination. The chain joins TRBV30 to TRBJ1-1; a tentative D call is TRBD1 (6 bases match). The receptor comes from an adult in good health. At the DNA level, the sequence is TGTGCCTGGAGTGTACTTGGGGGCCGGACTGAAGCTTTCTTT. This gives the protein CAWSVLGGRTEAFF.